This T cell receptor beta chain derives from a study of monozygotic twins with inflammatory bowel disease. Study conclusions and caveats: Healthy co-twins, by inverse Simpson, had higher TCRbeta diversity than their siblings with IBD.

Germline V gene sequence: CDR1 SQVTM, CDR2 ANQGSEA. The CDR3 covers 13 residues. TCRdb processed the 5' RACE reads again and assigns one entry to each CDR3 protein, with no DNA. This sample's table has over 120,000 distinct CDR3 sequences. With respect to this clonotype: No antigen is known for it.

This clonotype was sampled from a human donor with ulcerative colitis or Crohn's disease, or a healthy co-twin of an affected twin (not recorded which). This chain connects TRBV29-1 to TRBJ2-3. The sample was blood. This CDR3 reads CSVEGRYTDTQYF.